These T cell receptor beta chains were read from a single sample in a study of blood T cell repertoires in COVID-19. The table came from immunoSEQ multiplex PCR; TCRdb's copy has only in-frame clones and leaves some out. The data hold about 230,000 clones, with over 65% observed a single time. Sequencing input: peripheral blood. All receptors derive from a woman between 70 and 85 years old with active or convalescent COVID-19. The CDR3 runs from the conserved cysteine through the conserved F or W. Fields, in order: D gene, V gene, J gene, CDR3 length, clone size, CDR3 protein, CDR3 DNA. The D gene is left open where the match is weak. For some rows the clone size is stated as once, few or many, or as a class when expanded; others skip it.

d_call: -
v_call: TRBV10-1
j_call: TRBJ2-1
cdr3_length: 16
clone_size: -
cdr3_aa: CASSEPQGIAYNGQFF
cdr3_nt: TGCGCCAGCAGTGAACCTCAGGGGATCGCCTACAATGGGCAGTTCTTC

d_call: TRBD1
v_call: TRBV5-5
j_call: TRBJ2-3
cdr3_length: 14
clone_size: -
cdr3_aa: CASSFGTGEDTQYF
cdr3_nt: TGTGCCAGCAGCTTCGGAACAGGGGAAGATACGCAGTATTTT

d_call: -
v_call: TRBV28
j_call: TRBJ2-1
cdr3_length: 15
clone_size: -
cdr3_aa: CASRLQGLSYNEQFF
cdr3_nt: TGTGCCAGCAGGCTACAGGGACTATCCTACAATGAGCAGTTCTTC

d_call: -
v_call: TRBV30
j_call: TRBJ2-2
cdr3_length: 13
clone_size: -
cdr3_aa: CAWSRANTGELFF
cdr3_nt: TGTGCCTGGAGTCGCGCGAACACCGGGGAGCTGTTTTTT

d_call: TRBD1
v_call: TRBV6-1
j_call: TRBJ1-2
cdr3_length: 13
clone_size: -
cdr3_aa: CASSEGTGGGYTF
cdr3_nt: TGTGCCAGCAGTGAAGGGACAGGGGGCGGCTACACCTTC

d_call: -
v_call: TRBV4-2
j_call: TRBJ1-2
cdr3_length: 15
clone_size: few
cdr3_aa: CASSQADSSHYGYTF
cdr3_nt: TGTGCCAGCAGCCAAGCGGACAGTTCCCACTATGGCTACACCTTC

d_call: TRBD2
v_call: TRBV5-1
j_call: TRBJ2-3
cdr3_length: 18
clone_size: -
cdr3_aa: CASSERGPGTGDTDTQYF
cdr3_nt: TGCGCCAGCAGCGAGCGGGGCCCCGGGACCGGAGACACAGATACGCAGTATTTT

d_call: -
v_call: TRBV27
j_call: TRBJ1-5
cdr3_length: 14
clone_size: -
cdr3_aa: CASSPYDSNQPQHF
cdr3_nt: TGTGCCAGCAGTCCCTACGATAGCAATCAGCCCCAGCATTTT

d_call: -
v_call: TRBV2
j_call: TRBJ2-5
cdr3_length: 16
clone_size: -
cdr3_aa: CASSQIQGKGVGTQYF
cdr3_nt: TGTGCCAGCAGCCAAATCCAGGGGAAGGGGGTTGGGACCCAGTACTTC

d_call: -
v_call: TRBV18
j_call: TRBJ2-7
cdr3_length: 12
clone_size: -
cdr3_aa: CASSPTIYEQYF
cdr3_nt: TGTGCCAGCTCGCCGACTATCTACGAGCAGTACTTC

d_call: -
v_call: TRBV28
j_call: TRBJ1-6
cdr3_length: 13
clone_size: once
cdr3_aa: CASSLGGGSPLHF
cdr3_nt: TGTGCCAGCAGTTTGGGGGGAGGTTCACCCCTCCACTTT

d_call: TRBD1
v_call: TRBV19
j_call: TRBJ1-6
cdr3_length: 17
clone_size: -
cdr3_aa: CASSIDLRTGRNSPLHF
cdr3_nt: TGTGCCAGTAGTATAGACTTGCGGACAGGGCGGAATTCACCCCTCCACTTT

d_call: TRBD1
v_call: TRBV6-2/TRBV6-3
j_call: TRBJ1-5
cdr3_length: 14
clone_size: -
cdr3_aa: CASSLGQGGQPQHF
cdr3_nt: TGTGCCAGCAGCCTTGGACAGGGTGGTCAGCCCCAGCATTTT

d_call: -
v_call: TRBV19
j_call: TRBJ2-5
cdr3_length: 14
clone_size: -
cdr3_aa: CASSLGQKEETQYF
cdr3_nt: TGTGCCAGTAGCCTAGGACAGAAAGAAGAGACCCAGTACTTC

d_call: -
v_call: TRBV2
j_call: TRBJ2-2
cdr3_length: 14
clone_size: -
cdr3_aa: CASIQVPDTGELFF
cdr3_nt: TGTGCCAGCATCCAGGTCCCGGACACCGGGGAGCTGTTTTTT

d_call: -
v_call: TRBV6-2/TRBV6-3
j_call: TRBJ2-2
cdr3_length: 13
clone_size: few
cdr3_aa: CASSSRKTGELFF
cdr3_nt: TGTGCCAGCAGTTCGAGGAAGACCGGGGAGCTGTTTTTT

d_call: TRBD2
v_call: TRBV5-1
j_call: TRBJ2-3
cdr3_length: 14
clone_size: -
cdr3_aa: CASSAGVSTDTQYF
cdr3_nt: TGCGCCAGCAGCGCGGGAGTTAGCACAGATACGCAGTATTTT

d_call: -
v_call: TRBV28
j_call: TRBJ1-5
cdr3_length: 10
clone_size: -
cdr3_aa: CATDGEPQHF
cdr3_nt: TGTGCCACCGACGGGGAGCCCCAGCATTTT

d_call: TRBD2
v_call: TRBV5-1
j_call: TRBJ2-7
cdr3_length: 16
clone_size: -
cdr3_aa: CASSTSTSGSYDEQYF
cdr3_nt: TGCGCCAGCAGCACCTCAACTAGCGGGAGCTACGACGAGCAGTACTTC

d_call: TRBD1
v_call: TRBV7-8
j_call: TRBJ1-1
cdr3_length: 16
clone_size: -
cdr3_aa: CASSRQGQAMNTEAFF
cdr3_nt: TGTGCCAGCAGCAGACAGGGACAGGCTATGAACACTGAAGCTTTCTTT

d_call: -
v_call: TRBV28
j_call: TRBJ1-5
cdr3_length: 11
clone_size: -
cdr3_aa: CASSSREAQHF
cdr3_nt: TGTGCCAGCAGCTCTCGGGAGGCCCAGCATTTT

d_call: TRBD1
v_call: TRBV7-9
j_call: TRBJ1-5
cdr3_length: 14
clone_size: -
cdr3_aa: CASSEGQGKQPQHF
cdr3_nt: TGTGCCAGCAGCGAAGGACAGGGGAAACAGCCCCAGCATTTT

d_call: TRBD1
v_call: TRBV5-1
j_call: TRBJ1-5
cdr3_length: 16
clone_size: -
cdr3_aa: CASSYGTGHSNQPQHF
cdr3_nt: TGCGCCAGCAGCTACGGGACAGGGCATAGCAATCAGCCCCAGCATTTT

d_call: TRBD2
v_call: TRBV5-1
j_call: TRBJ2-7
cdr3_length: 15
clone_size: -
cdr3_aa: CASSLEVAGGREQYF
cdr3_nt: TGCGCCAGCAGCTTGGAAGTAGCGGGAGGGAGAGAGCAGTACTTC

d_call: -
v_call: TRBV5-1
j_call: TRBJ2-3
cdr3_length: 14
clone_size: once
cdr3_aa: CASSSIQGADTQYF
cdr3_nt: TGCGCCAGCAGCTCCATCCAGGGCGCAGATACGCAGTATTTT

d_call: TRBD1
v_call: TRBV5-4
j_call: TRBJ2-7
cdr3_length: 14
clone_size: -
cdr3_aa: CASSPQGGDYEQYF
cdr3_nt: TGTGCCAGCAGTCCACAGGGGGGAGATTACGAGCAGTACTTC

d_call: -
v_call: TRBV7-8
j_call: TRBJ1-5
cdr3_length: 16
clone_size: -
cdr3_aa: CASSRYDSRSNQPQHF
cdr3_nt: TGTGCCAGCAGTCGTTATGACAGCCGGAGCAATCAGCCCCAGCATTTT

d_call: TRBD1
v_call: TRBV7-2
j_call: TRBJ2-7
cdr3_length: 15
clone_size: -
cdr3_aa: CASSLGGTGDYEQYF
cdr3_nt: TGTGCCAGCAGCTTAGGGGGAACAGGGGATTACGAGCAGTACTTC

d_call: TRBD2
v_call: TRBV15
j_call: TRBJ2-3
cdr3_length: 14
clone_size: -
cdr3_aa: CATSRGGGVDTQYF
cdr3_nt: TGTGCCACCAGCAGGGGCGGGGGGGTAGATACGCAGTATTTT

d_call: -
v_call: TRBV27
j_call: TRBJ2-1
cdr3_length: 14
clone_size: -
cdr3_aa: CASRLGQLYNEQFF
cdr3_nt: TGTGCCAGCAGGCTCGGACAACTTTACAATGAGCAGTTCTTC

d_call: -
v_call: TRBV7-8
j_call: TRBJ1-1
cdr3_length: 14
clone_size: -
cdr3_aa: CASSGQGLNTEAFF
cdr3_nt: TGTGCCAGCAGCGGCCAGGGGCTGAACACTGAAGCTTTCTTT

d_call: TRBD1
v_call: TRBV7-9
j_call: TRBJ1-2
cdr3_length: 18
clone_size: -
cdr3_aa: CASRYWGQGGSLNYGYTF
cdr3_nt: TGTGCCAGCAGATATTGGGGACAGGGTGGGTCCCTTAACTATGGCTACACCTTC

d_call: TRBD1
v_call: TRBV2
j_call: TRBJ1-6
cdr3_length: 15
clone_size: once
cdr3_aa: CASTSTGGGNSPLHF
cdr3_nt: TGTGCCAGCACTTCGACAGGGGGAGGTAATTCACCCCTCCACTTT

d_call: TRBD2
v_call: TRBV30
j_call: TRBJ2-5
cdr3_length: 14
clone_size: once
cdr3_aa: CAWGAGVGEETQYF
cdr3_nt: TGTGCCTGGGGAGCGGGGGTTGGGGAAGAGACCCAGTACTTC

d_call: TRBD1
v_call: TRBV3-1/TRBV3-2
j_call: TRBJ1-1
cdr3_length: 15
clone_size: -
cdr3_aa: CASSQGTGGGTEAFF
cdr3_nt: TGTGCCAGCAGCCAAGGTACAGGGGGGGGGACTGAAGCTTTCTTT

d_call: TRBD2
v_call: TRBV10-3
j_call: TRBJ2-7
cdr3_length: 13
clone_size: -
cdr3_aa: CAIKREVSYEQYF
cdr3_nt: TGTGCCATCAAGCGGGAGGTCTCCTACGAGCAGTACTTC

d_call: -
v_call: TRBV27
j_call: TRBJ1-2
cdr3_length: 14
clone_size: -
cdr3_aa: CASSFAGAEYGYTF
cdr3_nt: TGTGCCAGCAGTTTTGCAGGGGCAGAGTATGGCTACACCTTC

d_call: -
v_call: TRBV15
j_call: TRBJ2-5
cdr3_length: 12
clone_size: -
cdr3_aa: CATSRGPETQYF
cdr3_nt: TGTGCCACCAGCAGGGGCCCGGAGACCCAGTACTTC

d_call: -
v_call: TRBV6-6
j_call: TRBJ1-3
cdr3_length: 14
clone_size: -
cdr3_aa: CASSPQGSGNTIYF
cdr3_nt: TGTGCCAGCAGCCCTCAGGGATCTGGAAACACCATATATTTT

d_call: -
v_call: TRBV6-6
j_call: TRBJ1-1
cdr3_length: 13
clone_size: few
cdr3_aa: CASSYGQNTEAFF
cdr3_nt: TGTGCCAGCAGTTACGGGCAGAACACTGAAGCTTTCTTT

d_call: -
v_call: TRBV11-3
j_call: TRBJ2-3
cdr3_length: 13
clone_size: -
cdr3_aa: CASSSEASLAQYF
cdr3_nt: TGTGCCAGCAGCTCCGAGGCTAGCCTAGCGCAGTATTTT